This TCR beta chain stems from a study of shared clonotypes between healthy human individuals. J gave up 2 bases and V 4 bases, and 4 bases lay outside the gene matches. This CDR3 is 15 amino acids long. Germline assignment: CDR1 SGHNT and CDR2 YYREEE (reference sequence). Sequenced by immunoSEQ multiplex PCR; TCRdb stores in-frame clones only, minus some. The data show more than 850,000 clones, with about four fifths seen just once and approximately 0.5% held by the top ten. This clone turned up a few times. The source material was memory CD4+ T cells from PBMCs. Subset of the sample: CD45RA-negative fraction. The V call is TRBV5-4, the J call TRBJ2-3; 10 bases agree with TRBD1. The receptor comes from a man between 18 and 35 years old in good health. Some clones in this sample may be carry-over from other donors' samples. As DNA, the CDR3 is TGTGCCAGCAGCCGGGACAGGGGCGTCACAGATACGCAGTATTTT. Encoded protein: CASSRDRGVTDTQYF.